This T cell receptor beta chain was sequenced during a study of T-cell reconstitution after alpha-beta-depleted transplantation in children. Overall study findings and caveats: At day 60, the high TCRbeta diversity found in some patients originated from recipient T cells and thymic progenitors that had survived. Expanded graft clones numbering several hundred reportedly gave rise to alpha-beta T cells about two months after transplant. A year had passed since transplant, and T-cell counts and diversity by then came mostly from newly produced T cells.

During its preparation, the TCRbeta library received unique molecular identifiers. From the PCR reads, TCRdb called clonotypes with MiXCR, one entry per CDR3 protein. The sample lists 500,000 to 600,000 distinct CDR3 sequences; 25% to 30% were seen once. The CDR3 covers 18 residues. V was pared by 5 bases and J by 7 bases, with 12 bases of the junction left unmatched. The germline V gene encodes CDR1 SGHRS and CDR2 YFSETQ. Comment on this clonotype: The antigen is not known.

The origin of this receptor is a boy under two years old with Wiskott-Aldrich syndrome, due to receive a stem cell transplant. Sequenced material: PBMCs, taken before TCRalphabeta/CD19-depleted stem cell transplant. The chain joins TRBV5-1 to TRBJ2-4, with TRBD2 identical over 16 bases. In DNA form, the CDR3 reads TGCGCCAGCAGTCCTCTGGGACTAGCGGGAGGGCCGGTGAACATTCAGTACTTC. Its translation is CASSPLGLAGGPVNIQYF. The complete variable domain, with remaining parts taken from reference TRBV5-1 and TRBJ2-4, reads KAGVTQTPRYLIKTRGQQVTLSCSPISGHRSVSWYQQTPGQGLQFLFEYFSETQRNKGNFPGRFSGRQFSNSRSEMNVSTLELGDSALYLCASSPLGLAGGPVNIQYFGAGTRLSVL.